This note documents a single T cell receptor beta chain sequence. The record originates from a study of T cell changes during pregnancy in multiple sclerosis. This CDR3 is 13 amino acids long. Trimming left V 5 bases short and J 2 bases short, with 9 bases between. Germline V CDR1 and CDR2: SQVTM, ANQGSEA. Assay used: immunoSEQ multiplex PCR; TCRdb lists only in-frame clones, some missing. This sample yields roughly 79,000 clones, of which 75% to 95% are seen a single time; around 0.41% belongs to the top ten. V gene TRBV29-1 combines with J gene TRBJ1-4; D gene unclear. This receptor was identified in a female donor with multiple sclerosis, enrolled in a pregnancy study. Sample: CD4+ T cells from peripheral blood mononuclear cells, taken before pregnancy. The CDR3 DNA follows: TGCAGCGTTTTCACAGCCACTAATGAAAAACTGTTTTTT. Translation gives CSVFTATNEKLFF.